This record concerns one TCR beta chain sequence. Its antigen remains unidentified. The data belong to a study of T cell repertoires in cytomegalovirus infection. Background on the study: Indications came from public TCR beta signatures; they pointed to CMV infection and to a matching HLA type.

TCRdb used MiXCR to reprocess the reads, holding one entry per CDR3 protein. The table has approximately 630,000 distinct CDR3 sequences, less than 25% seen once. Study conclusions and caveats: Dominating the ex vivo response were TCR beta clonotypes that were CMV-specific and HLA-C-restricted. CMV carriers with the relevant HLA were identified by cumulative public TCR beta family frequency.

The CDR3 consists of 17 residues. Germline V gene data show CDR1 as SGHRS and CDR2 as YFSETQ. Germline trimming cut 5 bases from V and 1 base from J; bases unmatched to any gene: 4. The clonotype originates from a human donor in good health (CMV status not recorded). Some clones in this sample may be carry-over from other donors' samples. Material for sequencing was CD8+ T cells from PBMCs. The chain has TRBV5-1 and TRBJ2-2; 14 positions agree with TRBD2. The CDR3 coding sequence is TGCGCCAGCAGTCTAGGGACTAGCGGGAGGAACACCGGGGAGCTGTTTTTT. Translating it yields CASSLGTSGRNTGELFF.